Below, 5 T cell receptor beta chains from the same sample are listed, as sequenced in a study of blood T cell repertoires in COVID-19. Using immunoSEQ multiplex PCR, the repertoire was profiled, and TCRdb retains in-frame clones only, with some absent. Of 90,000 to 130,000 clones listed, 75% to 90% are singletons. Input material: peripheral blood. The receptors come from a woman between 65 and 79 years old with acute or convalescent COVID-19.

V is TRBV7-9 and J is TRBJ2-1; a weak D match, TRBD2 (7 bases). There are 18 residues in the CDR3. Deletions cut 5 bases from V and 0 bases from J, with 20 bases between. Germline V gene data show CDR1 as SEHNR and CDR2 as FQNEAQ (reference sequence). The CDR3 nucleotides read TGTGCCAGCAGCCTGGGGGCTAGCGGACTAAGCTCCTACAATGAGCAGTTCTTC. Residues: CASSLGASGLSSYNEQFF.

This clone was counted a single time. The chain uses TRBV6-2 or TRBV6-3 and TRBJ1-1; the D is unclear. Germline loops: CDR1 MNHEY, CDR2 SVGEGT. The V gene lost 5 bases and the J gene lost 2 bases, with 12 bases spanning the gap. The CDR3 consists of 14 residues. The CDR3 DNA reads TGTGCCAGCAGTACCGTGTCAGAAAACACTGAAGCTTTCTTT. This sequence encodes CASSTVSENTEAFF.

The gene calls are TRBV7-7 and TRBJ2-1, with a tentative D call TRBD1 (5 bases). Trimming cost V 2 bases and J 7 bases, with 12 bases left between them. The germline V gene encodes CDR1 SSHAT and CDR2 FNYEAQ (reference sequence). The CDR3 runs 14 residues. This CDR3 reads CASSLQGPNNEQFF. CDR3 DNA: TGTGCCAGCAGCTTACAGGGCCCGAATAATGAGCAGTTCTTC.

The rearrangement uses TRBV28 and TRBJ1-1, with a possible D match to TRBD1 (5 bases). CDR3 length: 11 residues. Germline CDR1 and CDR2: MDHEN and SYDVKM. V lost 5 bases and J lost 11, with 12 bases in between. The CDR3 DNA is TGTGCCAGCAGTCAACAGGTGAGGGCTTTCTTT. Its translation is CASSQQVRAFF.

This chain links TRBV30 with TRBJ2-7; tentative D call: TRBD2 (6 bases). The CDR3 totals 15 residues. Germline V gene sequence: CDR1 GTSNPN, CDR2 SVGIG (reference sequence). The V end lost 2 bases, the J end lost 4 bases, and 18 bases lay between the germline ends. CDR3 sequence: CAWSPRGLARYEQYF. CDR3 DNA sequence: TGTGCCTGGAGTCCCCGAGGGCTAGCGAGATACGAGCAGTACTTC.